One and the same sample provided the 2 T cell receptor beta chains below, sequenced in a study of cytomegalovirus exposure and HLA in healthy donors. Clones were read by immunoSEQ multiplex PCR, and TCRdb kept only the in-frame ones, dropping some. The top ten clones hold about 0.89% of a sample with about 170,000 clones, 95% to 96% of them seen once. Sequencing input: PBMCs. These receptor sequences come from a woman aged 18-29 years in good health and CMV-seronegative.

V gene TRBV7-2 combines with J gene TRBJ1-2; TRBD1 might be the D (5 bases). This CDR3 has 15 amino acids. V lost 1 base, J lost 4 bases, and 13 bases lay in between. The germline CDR1 and CDR2 sequences are SGHTA and FQGNSA. For the CDR3, the DNA is TGTGCCAGCAGCTTAGTCCCACAGGAGATCTATGGCTACACCTTC. Translation: CASSLVPQEIYGYTF.

The V gene is TRBV9, the J gene TRBJ2-1, with a tentative D call TRBD1 (5 bases). The CDR3 is made up of 15 amino acids. Germline CDR1 SGDLS, CDR2 YYNGEE. V lost 5 bases, J lost 0 bases, and 12 bases lay in between. CDR3 bases: TGTGCCAGCAGTCTGACAGATAGCTCCTACAATGAGCAGTTCTTC. This sequence encodes CASSLTDSSYNEQFF. The complete variable domain, with remaining parts taken from reference TRBV9 and TRBJ2-1, reads DSGVTQTPKHLITATGQRVTLRCSPRSGDLSVYWYQQSLDQGLQFLIQYYNGEERAKGNILERFSAQQFPDLHSELNLSSLELGDSALYFCASSLTDSSYNEQFFGPGTRLTVL.